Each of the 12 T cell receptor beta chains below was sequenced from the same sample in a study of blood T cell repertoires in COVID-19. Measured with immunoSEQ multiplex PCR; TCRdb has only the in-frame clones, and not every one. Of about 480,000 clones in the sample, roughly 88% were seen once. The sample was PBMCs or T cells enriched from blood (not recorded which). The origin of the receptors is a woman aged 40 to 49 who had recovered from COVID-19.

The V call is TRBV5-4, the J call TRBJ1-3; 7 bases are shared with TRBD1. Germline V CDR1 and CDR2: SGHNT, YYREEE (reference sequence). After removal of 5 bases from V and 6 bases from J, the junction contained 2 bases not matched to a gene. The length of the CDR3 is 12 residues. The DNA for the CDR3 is TGTGCCAGCAGGGGACAGAAAAACACCATATATTTT. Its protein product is CASRGQKNTIYF.

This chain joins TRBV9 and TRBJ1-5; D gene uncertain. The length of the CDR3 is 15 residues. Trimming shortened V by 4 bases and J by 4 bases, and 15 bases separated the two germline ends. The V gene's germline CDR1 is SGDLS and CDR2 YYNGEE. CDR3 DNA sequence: TGTGCCAGCAGCCCCGGAGGAACAGCTAATCAGCCCCAGCATTTT. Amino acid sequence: CASSPGGTANQPQHF.

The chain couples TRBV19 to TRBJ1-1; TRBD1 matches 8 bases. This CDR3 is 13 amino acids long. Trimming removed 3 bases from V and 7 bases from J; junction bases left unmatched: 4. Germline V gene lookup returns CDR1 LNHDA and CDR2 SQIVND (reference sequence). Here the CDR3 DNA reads TGTGCCAGTAGTATTCGGACAGGGAATGAAGCTTTCTTT. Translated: CASSIRTGNEAFF.

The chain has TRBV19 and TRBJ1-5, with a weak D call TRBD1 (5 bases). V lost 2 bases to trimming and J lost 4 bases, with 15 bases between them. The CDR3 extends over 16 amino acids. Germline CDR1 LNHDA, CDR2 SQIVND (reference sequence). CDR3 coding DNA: TGTGCCAGTAGTATAAGGACTAAGGGGATGAATCAGCCCCAGCATTTT. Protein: CASSIRTKGMNQPQHF.

The CDR3 DNA follows: TGTGCCAGCCGAAGGGGGGATACGCAGTATTTT. This translates into CASRRGDTQYF. This chain joins TRBV9 and TRBJ2-3; perhaps TRBD1 as D (6 bases). Trimming left V 7 bases short and J 6 bases short, with 9 bases between. The CDR3 extends over 11 amino acids. Germline lookup yields CDR1 SGDLS and CDR2 YYNGEE. Supplemented by reference TRBV9 and TRBJ2-3, the full variable domain reads DSGVTQTPKHLITATGQRVTLRCSPRSGDLSVYWYQQSLDQGLQFLIQYYNGEERAKGNILERFSAQQFPDLHSELNLSSLELGDSALYFCASRRGDTQYFGPGTRLTVL.

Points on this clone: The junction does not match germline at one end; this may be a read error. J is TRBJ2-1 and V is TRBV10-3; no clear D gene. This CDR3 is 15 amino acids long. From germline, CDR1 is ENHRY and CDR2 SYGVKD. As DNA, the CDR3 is TGTGCCATCAGTGATTTCGCGCGACAAAGAATTTACTGGGTCTTC. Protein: CAISDFARQRIYWVF.

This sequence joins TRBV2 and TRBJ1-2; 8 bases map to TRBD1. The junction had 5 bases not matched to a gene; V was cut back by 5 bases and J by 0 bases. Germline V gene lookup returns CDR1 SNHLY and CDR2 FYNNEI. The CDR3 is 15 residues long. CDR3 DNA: TGTGCCAGCAGTTCGGGACAGGCACCTAACTATGGCTACACCTTC. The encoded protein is CASSSGQAPNYGYTF.

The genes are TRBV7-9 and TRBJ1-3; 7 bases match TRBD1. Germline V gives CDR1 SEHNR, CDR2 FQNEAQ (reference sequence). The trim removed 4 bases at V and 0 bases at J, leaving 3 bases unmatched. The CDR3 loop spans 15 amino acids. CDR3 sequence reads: CASSYRDSSGNTIYF. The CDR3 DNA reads TGTGCCAGCAGCTACCGGGACAGCTCTGGAAACACCATATATTTT.

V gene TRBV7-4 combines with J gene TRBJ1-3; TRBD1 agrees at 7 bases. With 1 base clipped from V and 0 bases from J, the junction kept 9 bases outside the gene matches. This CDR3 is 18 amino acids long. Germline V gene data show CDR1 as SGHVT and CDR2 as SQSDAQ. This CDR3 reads CASSLGQTGNRSGNTIYF. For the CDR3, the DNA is TGTGCCAGCAGCTTAGGACAGACAGGGAATCGCTCTGGAAACACCATATATTTT.

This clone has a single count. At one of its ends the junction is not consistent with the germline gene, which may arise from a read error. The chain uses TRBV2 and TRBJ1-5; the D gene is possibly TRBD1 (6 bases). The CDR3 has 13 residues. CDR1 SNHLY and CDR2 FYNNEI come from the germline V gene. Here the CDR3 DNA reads TGTGCCAGCGGTGAGGGGGGAACTCAGCCCCAGCATTTT. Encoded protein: CASGEGGTQPQHF.

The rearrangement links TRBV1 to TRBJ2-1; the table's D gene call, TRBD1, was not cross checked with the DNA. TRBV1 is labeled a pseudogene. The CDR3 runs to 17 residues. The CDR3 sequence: CTSSQEGRQGARNEQFF. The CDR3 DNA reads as TGCACCAGCAGCCAAGAGGGCAGACAGGGGGCACGAAATGAGCAGTTCTTC.

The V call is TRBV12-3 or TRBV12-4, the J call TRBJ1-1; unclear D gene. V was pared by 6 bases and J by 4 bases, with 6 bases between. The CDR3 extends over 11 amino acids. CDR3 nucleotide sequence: TGTGCCAGCAGCCCGCGCACTGAAGCTTTCTTT. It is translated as CASSPRTEAFF.